One and the same sample provided the 24 T cell receptor beta chains below, sequenced in a study of blood T cell repertoires in COVID-19. Generated by immunoSEQ multiplex PCR, the TCRdb table keeps only in-frame clones and is missing some. This table holds some 250,000 clones, 81% found once. The sample consisted of peripheral blood. Receptors were obtained from a woman older than 75 with COVID-19, enrolled during active disease.

The chain is built from TRBV5-4 and TRBJ1-1, with TRBD1 matching 8 bases. The CDR3 sequence is 14 residues long. Germline loops: CDR1 SGHNT, CDR2 YYREEE (reference sequence). The junction had 2 bases not matched to a gene; V was cut back by 4 bases and J by 0 bases. The CDR3 DNA reads TGTGCCAGCAGCACACAGGGGGTGAACACTGAAGCTTTCTTT. It encodes CASSTQGVNTEAFF.

This chain uses TRBV6-5 with TRBJ1-1; 7 positions agree with TRBD1. The germline V gene encodes CDR1 MNHEY and CDR2 SVGAGI. V lost 2 bases, J lost 7 bases, and 10 bases stayed unmatched. This CDR3 contains 15 residues. CDR3 amino acids: CASSYTRQGPGEAFF. The CDR3 bases are TGTGCCAGCAGTTACACAAGACAGGGTCCAGGTGAAGCTTTCTTT.

This chain links TRBV15 with TRBJ2-5, with 9 bases that match TRBD1. This CDR3 region has 15 residues. V was pared by 4 bases and J by 4 bases, with 7 bases of the junction left unmatched. CDR1 is LNHNV and CDR2 is YYDKDF in the germline V gene (reference sequence). The chain's CDR3 is CATSKGQGKGETQYF. In DNA form, the CDR3 reads TGTGCCACCAGCAAGGGACAGGGAAAGGGAGAGACCCAGTACTTC.

This chain links TRBV6-1 with TRBJ2-2, with D perhaps TRBD2 (5 bases). This CDR3 comprises 16 residues. The V end lost 1 base, the J end lost 7 bases, and 16 bases lay between the germline ends. CDR1 is MNHNS, CDR2 SASEGT, per germline. The CDR3 protein is CASSEEPQIGVGELFF. The CDR3 nucleotides read TGTGCCAGCAGTGAAGAGCCACAGATCGGGGTCGGGGAGCTGTTTTTT.

This rearrangement joins TRBV7-6 to TRBJ1-2; D gene uncertain. Per the germline V gene, CDR1 is SGHVS and CDR2 is FNYEAQ. V was shortened by 5 bases and J by 4 bases, with 17 bases between the two germline ends. CDR3 length: 15 amino acids. The CDR3 is CASSPNWEGTYGYTF. The CDR3 DNA reads as TGTGCCAGCAGCCCAAACTGGGAGGGTACCTATGGCTACACCTTC.

The chain has TRBV18 and TRBJ2-5, with D maybe TRBD2 (5 bases). The germline gives CDR1 KGHSH, CDR2 LQKENI. Trimming cost V 5 bases and J 5 bases, with 12 bases left between them. This CDR3 contains 13 residues. The CDR3 reads CASSMDSRETQYF. Here the CDR3 DNA reads TGTGCCAGCTCAATGGACTCACGGGAGACCCAGTACTTC.

The chain uses TRBV7-9 and TRBJ2-5, with 12 bases aligning to TRBD1. This CDR3 spans 18 amino acids. The V gene end was trimmed by 5 bases and the J gene end by 5 bases; junction bases not matched to a gene: 15. The germline V gene has CDR1 SEHNR and CDR2 FQNEAQ (reference sequence). In DNA form, the CDR3 reads TGTGCCAGCAGCCCTACGGTGGGGACAGGGGGCGGTCGGGAGACCCAGTACTTC. It encodes CASSPTVGTGGGRETQYF.

The chain combines TRBV6-5 with TRBJ2-7; weak D call: TRBD2 (6 bases). Trimming shortened V by 10 bases and J by 3 bases, and 13 bases separated the two germline ends. The CDR3 runs to 12 residues. Germline-derived CDR1 and CDR2 are MNHEY and SVGAGI. The CDR3 spells CATRWDFYEQYF. The CDR3 region has the DNA TGTGCCACCCGCTGGGACTTCTACGAGCAGTACTTC.

This clone has only one observation. This rearrangement joins TRBV30 to TRBJ2-1; 11 positions agree with TRBD1. The junction had 9 bases not matched to a gene; V was cut back by 0 bases and J by 8 bases. Germline V gives CDR1 GTSNPN, CDR2 SVGIG (reference sequence). The CDR3 has 16 amino acids. DNA of the CDR3: TGTGCCTGGAGTGTACCCGGGACAGGGGGGATCTATGAGCAGTTCTTC. Amino acids: CAWSVPGTGGIYEQFF.

The V gene is TRBV18, the J gene TRBJ1-5; D not certain. The V end was cut by 5 bases, the J end by 0 bases, with 11 bases between. Per the germline V gene, CDR1 is KGHSH and CDR2 is LQKENI. The CDR3 is made up of 15 amino acids. The CDR3 nucleotides read TGTGCCAGCTCAGTAGTATCGGGTAGCAATCAGCCCCAGCATTTT. This sequence encodes CASSVVSGSNQPQHF.

CDR3 sequence reads: CASSENGQGYQPQHF. The CDR3 nucleotides are TGTGCCAGCAGCGAAAACGGACAGGGTTATCAGCCCCAGCATTTT. This chain uses TRBV27 with TRBJ1-5, with 8 nucleotides matching TRBD1. Germline CDR1 reads MNHEY; CDR2 reads SMNVEV (reference sequence). The CDR3 extends over 15 amino acids. V shed 6 bases and J 5 bases; nucleotides not matched to a gene: 9.

V usage is TRBV11-2 and J usage is TRBJ2-1, with 16 bases fitting TRBD2. After removal of 3 bases from V and 8 bases from J, the junction contained 4 bases not matched to a gene. The V gene's germline CDR1 is SGHAT and CDR2 FQNNGV. This CDR3 has 16 amino acids. The CDR3 DNA sequence: TGTGCCAGCAGCTTCCGGGGGACTAGCGGGAGGGATGAGCAGTTCTTC. Encoded protein: CASSFRGTSGRDEQFF. Supplemented by reference TRBV11-2 and TRBJ2-1, the full variable domain reads EAGVAQSPRYKIIEKRQSVAFWCNPISGHATLYWYQQILGQGPKLLIQFQNNGVVDDSQLPKDRFSAERLKGVDSTLKIQPAKLEDSAVYLCASSFRGTSGRDEQFFGPGTRLTVL.

This clone has just one count. V is TRBV18 and J is TRBJ2-3; 7 bases align to TRBD2. Germline V gene sequence: CDR1 KGHSH, CDR2 LQKENI. This CDR3 has 16 amino acids. Trimming removed 3 bases from V and 2 bases from J; junction bases left unmatched: 8. The chain's CDR3 is CASSPTSSMNTDTQYF. In DNA, the CDR3 is TGTGCCAGCTCACCGACTAGCTCGATGAACACAGATACGCAGTATTTT. The whole variable domain, filled in from reference TRBV18 and TRBJ2-3, reads NAGVMQNPRHLVRRRGQEARLRCSPMKGHSHVYWYRQLPEEGLKFMVYLQKENIIDESGMPKERFSAEFPKEGPSILRIQQVVRGDSAAYFCASSPTSSMNTDTQYFGPGTRLTVL.

The chain employs TRBV4-3 and TRBJ2-1; the match to TRBD1 covers 9 bases. Trimming took 2 bases from V and 6 from J; bases not matched to a gene: 5. Germline V gene lookup returns CDR1 LGHNA and CDR2 YSLEER. The CDR3 runs to 15 residues. CDR3 amino acids: CASSQYGTGSNEQFF. CDR3 DNA sequence: TGCGCCAGCAGCCAATACGGGACAGGGAGCAATGAGCAGTTCTTC.

This clone was detected only once. Other DNA sequences in this specimen translate into the identical CDR3. In DNA form, the CDR3 reads TGTGCCAGCAGCTTAGTTGACAGGTTTTATGGCTACACCTTC. It yields the protein CASSLVDRFYGYTF. V usage is TRBV7-9 and J usage is TRBJ1-2; D might be TRBD1 (6 bases). Trimming removed 1 base from V and 5 bases from J, with 11 bases in between. From germline, CDR1 is SEHNR and CDR2 FQNEAQ (reference sequence). The CDR3 is 14 residues long.

This sequence joins TRBV4-2 and TRBJ1-6, with TRBD1 identical over 8 bases. J was trimmed by 9 bases and V by 2 bases; bases with no gene match: 6. Germline V gene sequence: CDR1 LGHNA, CDR2 YNFKEQ. The CDR3 is 15 amino acids. For the CDR3, the DNA is TGTGCCAGCAGCCAACAACAGGGGGAGGGTTCACCCCTCCACTTT. Its translation: CASSQQQGEGSPLHF.

This sequence joins TRBV7-6 and TRBJ2-5, with D maybe TRBD1 (5 bases). V lost 0 bases, J lost 4 bases, and 15 bases lay in between. The CDR3 spans 16 residues. Germline V gene data show CDR1 as SGHVS and CDR2 as FNYEAQ. The CDR3 reads CASSLADSGLVETQYF. CDR3 DNA: TGTGCCAGCAGCTTAGCGGATTCAGGGTTGGTAGAGACCCAGTACTTC.

The chain combines TRBV5-1 with TRBJ1-2; D not resolved. This CDR3 contains 13 residues. Germline V lookup: CDR1 SGHRS, CDR2 YFSETQ. The V gene lost 0 bases and the J gene lost 1 base, with 4 bases spanning the gap. This CDR3 reads CASSLGSNYGYTF. DNA of the CDR3: TGCGCCAGCAGCTTGGGCAGTAACTATGGCTACACCTTC.

The V and J genes are TRBV7-9 and TRBJ1-1; 7 bases agree with TRBD1. Unmatched junction bases numbered 6, after V lost 4 bases and J lost 1 base. The CDR3 totals 15 residues. The germline CDR1 and CDR2 sequences are SEHNR and FQNEAQ (reference sequence). The CDR3: CASSSDRTGNTEAFF. The CDR3 DNA sequence: TGTGCCAGCAGCTCCGATAGGACAGGGAACACTGAAGCTTTCTTT. Together with reference TRBV7-9 and TRBJ1-1, the CDR3 gives the full variable domain: DTGVSQNPRHKITKRGQNVTFRCDPISEHNRLYWYRQTLGQGPEFLTYFQNEAQLEKSRLLSDRFSAERPKGSFSTLEIQRTEQGDSAMYLCASSSDRTGNTEAFFGQGTRLTVV.

The chain carries TRBV15 and TRBJ1-6, with 8 bases that match TRBD1. Germline V gene lookup returns CDR1 LNHNV and CDR2 YYDKDF (reference sequence). The CDR3 runs 17 residues. V dropped 1 base and J dropped 2; count of bases not matched to a gene: 4. CDR3 sequence: CATSRVQGATYNSPLHF. Written as DNA, the CDR3 is TGTGCCACCAGCAGAGTGCAGGGGGCGACCTATAATTCACCCCTCCACTTT.

The gene calls are TRBV6-4 and TRBJ1-1; D is perhaps TRBD1 (6 bases). The CDR3 has 14 residues. Trimming removed 5 bases from V and 4 bases from J, with 14 bases in between. CDR1 and CDR2 from the germline V gene are MRHNA and SNTAGT. The CDR3 loop is CASSLNRASTEAFF. Here the CDR3 DNA reads TGTGCCAGCAGTCTCAACAGGGCGAGCACTGAAGCTTTCTTT.

The chain recombines TRBV30 with TRBJ1-1, with D unresolved. The V end was cut by 0 bases, the J end by 8 bases, with 10 bases between. CDR3 length: 12 residues. Germline CDR1 and CDR2: GTSNPN and SVGIG (reference sequence). The CDR3 protein is CAWSVSPGEAFF. Here the CDR3 DNA reads TGTGCCTGGAGTGTATCGCCAGGAGAAGCTTTCTTT.

The V call is TRBV6-2 or TRBV6-3, the J call TRBJ2-3; a weak D match, TRBD2 (5 bases). V was shortened by 4 bases and J by 5 bases, with 16 bases between the two germline ends. Germline V CDR1 and CDR2: MNHEY, SVGEGT. This CDR3 spans 15 amino acids. CDR3 DNA sequence: TGTGCCAGCAGTTCCGCGGGCTACGAGGGAGATACGCAGTATTTT. Its translation is CASSSAGYEGDTQYF.

The chain recombines TRBV30 with TRBJ1-5; 9 nucleotides match TRBD1. This CDR3 is 15 amino acids long. The V and J ends lost 3 bases and 6 bases, in that order; junction bases with no gene match: 9. Germline loops: CDR1 GTSNPN, CDR2 SVGIG (reference sequence). CDR3 loop: CAWSFGTGRGQPQHF. DNA for the CDR3: TGTGCCTGGAGCTTCGGGACAGGGAGAGGTCAGCCCCAGCATTTT.